The sequence of this T cell receptor (beta chain) was determined in a study of blood T cell repertoires in COVID-19. Looking at the study overall: T cells, B-cell-depleted T cells, or PBMCs supplied cDNA or gDNA.

Original methodology: Amplification of reference gene primers provided the estimated nucleated cell counts. Method: immunoSEQ multiplex PCR; TCRdb's copy keeps in-frame clones and lacks some. V, J and clone size reflect that table, while D and trimming were determined from the DNA. The sample gives 50,000 to 55,000 clones, more than 75% of which show up once; around 23% is in the top ten. J gave up 4 bases and V 1 base, and 3 bases lay outside the gene matches. The CDR3 runs 15 residues. The chain recombines TRBV5-3 with TRBJ2-1; TRBD2 matches 9 bases. TRBV5-3 carries the ORF label, with uncertain function. This sequence was found in a woman aged 80 or over with acute or convalescent COVID-19. Sequenced sample: peripheral blood. The DNA for the CDR3 is TGTGCCAGAAGCTTGTACAGCGGGAGGTACAATGAGCAGTTCTTC. It encodes CARSLYSGRYNEQFF.